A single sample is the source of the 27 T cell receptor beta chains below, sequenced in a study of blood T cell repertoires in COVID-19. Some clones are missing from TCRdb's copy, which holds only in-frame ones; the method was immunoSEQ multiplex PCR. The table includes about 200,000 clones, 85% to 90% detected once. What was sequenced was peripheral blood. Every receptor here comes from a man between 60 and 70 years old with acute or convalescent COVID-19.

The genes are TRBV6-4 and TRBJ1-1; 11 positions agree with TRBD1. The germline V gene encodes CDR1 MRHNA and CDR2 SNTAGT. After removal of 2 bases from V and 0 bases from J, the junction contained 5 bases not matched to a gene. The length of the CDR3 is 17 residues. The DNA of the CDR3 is TGTGCCAGCAGTGACCGGGACAGGGGGAGTATGAACACTGAAGCTTTCTTT. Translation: CASSDRDRGSMNTEAFF.

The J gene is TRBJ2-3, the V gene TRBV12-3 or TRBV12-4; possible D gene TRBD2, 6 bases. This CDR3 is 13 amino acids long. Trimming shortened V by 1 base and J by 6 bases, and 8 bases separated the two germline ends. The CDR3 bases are TGTGCCAGCAGTTTAGAGGCGGGGGATACGCAGTATTTT. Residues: CASSLEAGDTQYF.

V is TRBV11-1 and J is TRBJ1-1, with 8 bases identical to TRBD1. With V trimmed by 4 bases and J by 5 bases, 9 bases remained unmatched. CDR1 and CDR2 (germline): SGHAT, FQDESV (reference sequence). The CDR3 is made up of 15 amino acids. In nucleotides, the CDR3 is TGTGCCAGCAGCTCCAATGGACAGGGACGGACTGAAGCTTTCTTT. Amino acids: CASSSNGQGRTEAFF.

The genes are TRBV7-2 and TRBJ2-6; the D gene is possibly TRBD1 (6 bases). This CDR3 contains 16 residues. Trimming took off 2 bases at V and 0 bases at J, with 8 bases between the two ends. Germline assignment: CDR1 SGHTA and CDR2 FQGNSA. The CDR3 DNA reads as TGTGCCAGCAGCTTACAGGGGCGCTCTGGGGCCAACGTCCTGACTTTC. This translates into CASSLQGRSGANVLTF.

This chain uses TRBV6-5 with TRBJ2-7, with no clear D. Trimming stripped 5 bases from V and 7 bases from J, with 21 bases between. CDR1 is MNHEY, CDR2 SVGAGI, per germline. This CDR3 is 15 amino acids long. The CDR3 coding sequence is TGTGCCAGCAGTCGACCGCAGGTCAGCCCGGAAGAGCAGTACTTC. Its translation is CASSRPQVSPEEQYF.

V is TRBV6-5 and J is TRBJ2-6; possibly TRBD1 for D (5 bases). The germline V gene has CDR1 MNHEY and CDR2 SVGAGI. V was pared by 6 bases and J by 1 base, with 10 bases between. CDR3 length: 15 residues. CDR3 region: CASRQGSSGANVLTF. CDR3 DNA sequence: TGTGCCAGCAGGCAGGGTTCATCTGGGGCCAACGTCCTGACTTTC.

As DNA, the CDR3 is TGTGCCAGTAGTATGAGGACAGGGGGGACGCGTAACCAGCATTTT. Protein sequence: CASSMRTGGTRNQHF. The rearrangement joins TRBV19 to TRBJ1-5, with TRBD1 matching 10 bases. The CDR3 loop spans 15 amino acids. Germline trimming cut 3 bases from V and 12 bases from J; bases unmatched to any gene: 11. Germline V gene lookup returns CDR1 LNHDA and CDR2 SQIVND (reference sequence).

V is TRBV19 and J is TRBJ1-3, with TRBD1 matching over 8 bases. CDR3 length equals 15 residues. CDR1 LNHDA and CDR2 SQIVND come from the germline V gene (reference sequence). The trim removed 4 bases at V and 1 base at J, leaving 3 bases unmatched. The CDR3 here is CASSRGQASGNTIYF. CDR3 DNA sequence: TGTGCCAGTAGTAGGGGACAGGCTTCTGGAAACACCATATATTTT.

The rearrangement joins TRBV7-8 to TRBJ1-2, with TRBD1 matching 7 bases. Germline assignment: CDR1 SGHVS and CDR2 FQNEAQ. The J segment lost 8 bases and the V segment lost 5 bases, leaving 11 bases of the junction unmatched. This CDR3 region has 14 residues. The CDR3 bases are TGTGCCAGCAGCAGACAGGGAACCGGTAGCGGCTACACCTTC. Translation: CASSRQGTGSGYTF.

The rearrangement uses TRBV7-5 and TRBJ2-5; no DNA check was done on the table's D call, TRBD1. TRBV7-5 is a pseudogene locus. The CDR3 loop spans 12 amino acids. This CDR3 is CARSLEGKTQYF. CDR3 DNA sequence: TGTGCCAGAAGCTTAGAGGGGAAGACCCAGTACTTC.

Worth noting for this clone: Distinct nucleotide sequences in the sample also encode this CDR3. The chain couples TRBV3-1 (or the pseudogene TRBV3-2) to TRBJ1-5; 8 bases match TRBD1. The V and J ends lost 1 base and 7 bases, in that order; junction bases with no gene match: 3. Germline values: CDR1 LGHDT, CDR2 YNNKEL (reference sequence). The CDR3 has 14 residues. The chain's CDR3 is CASSQGTGFQPQHF. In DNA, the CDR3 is TGTGCCAGCAGCCAAGGGACAGGGTTCCAGCCCCAGCATTTT.

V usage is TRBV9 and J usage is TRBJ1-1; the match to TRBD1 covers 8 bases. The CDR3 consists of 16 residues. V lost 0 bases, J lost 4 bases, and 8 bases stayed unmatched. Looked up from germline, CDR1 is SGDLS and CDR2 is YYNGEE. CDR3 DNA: TGTGCCAGCAGCGTAGTGACAGGGGTAATGGGCACTGAAGCTTTCTTT. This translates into CASSVVTGVMGTEAFF.

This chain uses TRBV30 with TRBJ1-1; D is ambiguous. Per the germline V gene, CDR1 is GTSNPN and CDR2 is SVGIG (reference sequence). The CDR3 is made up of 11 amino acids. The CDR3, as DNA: TGTGCTAGCGGGGAGAACACTGAAGCTTTCTTT. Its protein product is CASGENTEAFF.

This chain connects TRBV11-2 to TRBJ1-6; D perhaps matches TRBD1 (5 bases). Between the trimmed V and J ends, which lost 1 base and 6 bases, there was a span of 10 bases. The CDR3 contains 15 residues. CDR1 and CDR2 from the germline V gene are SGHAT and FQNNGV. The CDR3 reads CASSLAQGSNSPLHF. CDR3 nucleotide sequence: TGTGCCAGCAGCTTAGCGCAGGGTAGTAATTCACCCCTCCACTTT.

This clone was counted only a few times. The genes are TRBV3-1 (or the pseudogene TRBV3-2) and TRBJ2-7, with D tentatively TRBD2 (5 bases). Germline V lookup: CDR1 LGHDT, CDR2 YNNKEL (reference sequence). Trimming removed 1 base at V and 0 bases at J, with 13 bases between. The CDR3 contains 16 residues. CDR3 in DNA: TGTGCCAGCAGCCAAGCGGTGTTTGGGAGCTCCTACGAGCAGTACTTC. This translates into CASSQAVFGSSYEQYF.

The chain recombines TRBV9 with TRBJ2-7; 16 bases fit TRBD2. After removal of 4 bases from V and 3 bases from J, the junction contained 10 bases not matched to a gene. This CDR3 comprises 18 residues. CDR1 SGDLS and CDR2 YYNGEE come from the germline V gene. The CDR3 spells CASSLSSGLAGGFYEQYF. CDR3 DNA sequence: TGTGCCAGCAGCCTCTCTTCGGGACTAGCGGGGGGGTTCTACGAGCAGTACTTC. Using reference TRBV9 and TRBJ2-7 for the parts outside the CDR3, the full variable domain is DSGVTQTPKHLITATGQRVTLRCSPRSGDLSVYWYQQSLDQGLQFLIQYYNGEERAKGNILERFSAQQFPDLHSELNLSSLELGDSALYFCASSLSSGLAGGFYEQYFGPGTRLTVT.

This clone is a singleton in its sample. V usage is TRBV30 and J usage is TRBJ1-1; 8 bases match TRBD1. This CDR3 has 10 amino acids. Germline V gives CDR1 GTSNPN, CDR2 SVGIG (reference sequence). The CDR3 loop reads CAFRDRQAFF. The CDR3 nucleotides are TGTGCTTTCCGGGACAGGCAAGCTTTCTTT.

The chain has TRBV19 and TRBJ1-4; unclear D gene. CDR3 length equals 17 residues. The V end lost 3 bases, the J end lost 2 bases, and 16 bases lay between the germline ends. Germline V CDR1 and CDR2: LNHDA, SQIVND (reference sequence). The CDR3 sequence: CASSMGRPGGTNEKLFF. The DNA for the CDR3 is TGTGCCAGTAGTATGGGTAGACCAGGCGGGACTAATGAAAAACTGTTTTTT.

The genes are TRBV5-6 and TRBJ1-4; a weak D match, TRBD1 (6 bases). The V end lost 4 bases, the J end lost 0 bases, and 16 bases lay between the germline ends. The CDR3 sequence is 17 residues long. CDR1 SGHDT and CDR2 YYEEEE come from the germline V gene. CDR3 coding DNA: TGTGCCAGCAGCATTTCTACAGGGAAGGCAACTAATGAAAAACTGTTTTTT. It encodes CASSISTGKATNEKLFF.

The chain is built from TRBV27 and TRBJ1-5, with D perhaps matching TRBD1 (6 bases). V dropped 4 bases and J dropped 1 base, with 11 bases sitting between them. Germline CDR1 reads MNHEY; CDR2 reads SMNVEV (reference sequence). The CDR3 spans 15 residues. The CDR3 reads CASSSRGSSNQPQHF. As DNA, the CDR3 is TGTGCCAGCAGTTCCAGGGGTTCAAGCAATCAGCCCCAGCATTTT.

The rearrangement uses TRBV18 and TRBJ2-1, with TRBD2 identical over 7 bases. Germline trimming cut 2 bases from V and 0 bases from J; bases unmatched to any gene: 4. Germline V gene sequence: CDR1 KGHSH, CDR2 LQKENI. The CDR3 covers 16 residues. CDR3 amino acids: CASSPGRGLSYNEQFF. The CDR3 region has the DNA TGTGCCAGCTCACCAGGGAGGGGACTCTCCTACAATGAGCAGTTCTTC.

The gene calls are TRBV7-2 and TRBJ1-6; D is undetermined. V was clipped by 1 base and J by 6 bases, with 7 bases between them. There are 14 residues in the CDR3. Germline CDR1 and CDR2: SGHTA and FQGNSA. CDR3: CASSLGISNSPLHF. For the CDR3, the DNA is TGTGCCAGCAGCTTAGGCATTAGTAATTCACCCCTCCACTTT. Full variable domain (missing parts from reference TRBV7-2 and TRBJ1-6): GAGVSQSPSNKVTEKGKDVELRCDPISGHTALYWYRQSLGQGLEFLIYFQGNSAPDKSGLPSDRFSAERTGGSVSTLTIQRTQQEDSAVYLCASSLGISNSPLHFGNGTRLTVT.

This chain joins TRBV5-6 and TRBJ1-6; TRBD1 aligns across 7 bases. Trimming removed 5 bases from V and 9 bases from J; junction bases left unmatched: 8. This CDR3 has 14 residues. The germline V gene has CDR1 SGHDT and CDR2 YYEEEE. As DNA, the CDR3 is TGTGCCAGCAGGTACCAGGGGGGTATTTCACCCCTCCACTTT. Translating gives CASRYQGGISPLHF.

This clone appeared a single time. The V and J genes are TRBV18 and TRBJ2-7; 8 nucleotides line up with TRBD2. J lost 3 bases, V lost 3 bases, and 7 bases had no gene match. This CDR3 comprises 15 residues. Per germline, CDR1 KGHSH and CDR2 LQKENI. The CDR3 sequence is CASSPSGTRRYEQYF. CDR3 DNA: TGTGCCAGCTCACCCTCCGGGACTAGGCGCTACGAGCAGTACTTC. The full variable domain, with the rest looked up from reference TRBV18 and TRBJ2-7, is NAGVMQNPRHLVRRRGQEARLRCSPMKGHSHVYWYRQLPEEGLKFMVYLQKENIIDESGMPKERFSAEFPKEGPSILRIQQVVRGDSAAYFCASSPSGTRRYEQYFGPGTRLTVT.

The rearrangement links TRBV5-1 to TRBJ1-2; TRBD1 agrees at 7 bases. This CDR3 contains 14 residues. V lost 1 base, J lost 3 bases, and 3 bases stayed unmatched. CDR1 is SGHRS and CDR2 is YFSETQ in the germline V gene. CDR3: CASSLRQGDYGYTF. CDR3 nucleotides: TGCGCCAGCAGCTTGAGACAGGGAGACTATGGCTACACCTTC.

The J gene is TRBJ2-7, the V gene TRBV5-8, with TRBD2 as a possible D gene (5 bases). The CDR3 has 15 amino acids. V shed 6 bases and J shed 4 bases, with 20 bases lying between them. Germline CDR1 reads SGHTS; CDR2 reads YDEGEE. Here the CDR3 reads CASISGRNRGYEQYF. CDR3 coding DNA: TGTGCCAGCATCTCGGGTAGGAACAGAGGGTACGAGCAGTACTTC. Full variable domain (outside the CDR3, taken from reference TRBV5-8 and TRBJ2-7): EAGVTQSPTHLIKTRGQQATLRCSPISGHTSVYWYQQALGLGLQFLLWYDEGEERNRGNFPPRFSGRQFPNYSSELNVNALELEDSALYLCASISGRNRGYEQYFGPGTRLTVT.

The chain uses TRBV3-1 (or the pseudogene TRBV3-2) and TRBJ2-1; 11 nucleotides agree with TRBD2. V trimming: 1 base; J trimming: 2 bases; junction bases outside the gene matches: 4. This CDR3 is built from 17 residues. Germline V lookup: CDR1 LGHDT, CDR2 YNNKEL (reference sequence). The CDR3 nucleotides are TGTGCCAGCAGCCAAGTCCTAGCGGGGGGACCCTACAATGAGCAGTTCTTC. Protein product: CASSQVLAGGPYNEQFF.